These 21 T cell receptor beta chains share one sample of origin, sequenced in a study of regulatory T cells in long-lasting Graves disease (dated by TCRdb to 2020 to 2023). The library was produced with multiplex PCR. These reads were obtained on an Illumina HiSeq 4000. To build TCR beta libraries, CDR3 regions were amplified by Arm-PCR using iRepertoire HTBI primers. The public sequencing data were trimmed at Q25 with fastp and processed into clonotypes with MiXCR by TCRdb, which kept only in-frame beta chains. Under each unique CDR3 protein, matching rows form one entry showing the most common genes and DNA. Within this sample are hundreds of thousands of distinct CDR3 sequences, with about 15% of them counted one time only. 18% of the sample goes to the ten largest clones. The time point label, read with the paper, signifies: newly diagnosed GD, antithyroid drugs for less than 3 months. For both TCR sequencing and RNA sequencing, RNA was extracted from PBMCs in TRIzol.

The same data also contributed to another study, on T cells in Graves' hyperthyroidism and ophthalmopathy.

Sequenced here: peripheral blood mononuclear cells (PBMCs), sampled at new diagnosis, from a patient treated with antithyroid drugs. The origin of the receptors is a woman aged 25 to 45 with Graves disease. Donor details come from another sample of the same person, matched by shared clones.

The table lists this clonotype with a few counts. The V call is TRBV7-6, the J call TRBJ1-2; a weak D match, TRBD1 (5 bases). Germline CDR1 is SGHVS and CDR2 is FNYEAQ. V lost 2 bases and J lost 3, with 19 bases in between. The length of the CDR3 is 17 residues. The CDR3 bases are TGTGCCAGCAGCTTAAAAGAAGAACAGGATGATTACTATGGCTACACCTTC. It codes for CASSLKEEQDDYYGYTF.

At least ten counts were recorded for this clonotype. One end of the junction does not line up with germline, which may come from a read error. This chain uses TRBV28 with TRBJ2-7; D is possibly TRBD2 (5 bases). This CDR3 is built from 13 residues. Germline V gene sequence: CDR1 MDHEN, CDR2 SYDVKM. The CDR3 DNA follows: TGTGCCAGCAGCCCGCGAGGGTCCTACGGGCAGTACTTC. Residues: CASSPRGSYGQYF.

This clonotype was counted many times. This sequence joins TRBV11-2 and TRBJ1-2, with D hard to call. V was cut by 6 bases and J by 2 bases, with 10 bases left in between. CDR1 and CDR2 from the germline V gene are SGHAT and FQNNGV. CDR3 length: 13 amino acids. CDR3 region: CASSRLPNYGYTF. The CDR3 DNA reads TGTGCCAGCAGTCGTCTCCCCAACTATGGCTACACCTTC.

This clonotype was seen at least ten times. V usage is TRBV12-3 or TRBV12-4 and J usage is TRBJ2-3; 10 bases map to TRBD2. This CDR3 has 16 residues. The ends lost 6 bases at V and 3 bases at J; junction bases unmatched: 9. CDR3 loop: CASRPKAGGPTDTQYF. The CDR3 DNA follows: TGTGCCAGCAGACCCAAAGCGGGAGGGCCGACAGATACGCAGTATTTT.

This clonotype was detected only a few times. One base away lies a much larger clone, so this may be a sequencing read error. The chain joins TRBV11-1 to TRBJ2-3; a weak D match, TRBD2 (5 bases). Looked up from germline, CDR1 is SGHAT and CDR2 is FQDESV (reference sequence). V lost 0 bases and J lost 5, with 9 bases in between. This CDR3 is built from 14 residues. The DNA for the CDR3 is TGTGCCAGCAGCTTAGCGGGAGAAGGAGATACGCAGTATTTT. Protein product: CASSLAGEGDTQYF.

This clonotype was counted a few times. CDR3 nucleotides: TGCAGTGCTAGAGATTTTGGGGACAGAGTAAAAGAGACCCAGTACTTC. This gives the protein CSARDFGDRVKETQYF. The gene calls are TRBV20-1 and TRBJ2-5, with 7 bases identical to TRBD1. Germline CDR1 reads DFQATT; CDR2 reads SNEGSKA (reference sequence). V lost 0 bases and J lost 3; bases outside the gene matches: 10. This CDR3 spans 16 amino acids.

This clonotype was detected ten times or more. V is TRBV28 and J is TRBJ1-2; TRBD1 might be the D (6 bases). Trimming pared 5 bases from V and 9 bases from J, leaving 13 bases between. Germline CDR1 and CDR2: MDHEN and SYDVKM. This CDR3 spans 12 amino acids. CDR3: CASSVTGWSYTF. Here the CDR3 DNA reads TGTGCCAGCAGTGTAACAGGGTGGAGCTACACCTTC.

The sample holds a few counts of this clonotype. The genes are TRBV5-1 and TRBJ1-6, with D maybe TRBD1 (5 bases). V was pared by 5 bases and J by 8 bases, with 14 bases between. This CDR3 is built from 14 residues. Germline V gene data show CDR1 as SGHRS and CDR2 as YFSETQ. Written as DNA, the CDR3 is TGCGCCAGCAGTACGGGGGTGCTGGATTCACCCCTCCACTTT. This codes for CASSTGVLDSPLHF.

V usage is TRBV24-1 and J usage is TRBJ2-5, with D perhaps being TRBD1 or TRBD2 (6 bases each). This CDR3 region has 13 residues. CDR1 is KGHDR, CDR2 SFDVKD, per germline. V lost 3 bases and J lost 9, with 13 bases in between. CDR3: CATSDGGRVPQYF. Written as DNA, the CDR3 is TGTGCCACCAGTGATGGGGGGCGGGTGCCCCAGTACTTC.

The chain combines TRBV28 with TRBJ1-5; 9 nucleotides line up with TRBD1. This CDR3 comprises 15 residues. In germline, CDR1 is MDHEN, CDR2 SYDVKM. V was pared by 4 bases and J by 5 bases, with 6 bases of the junction left unmatched. The CDR3, as DNA: TGTGCCAGCAGTTCCCTCGACAGGGGGGATCAGCCCCAGCATTTT. This codes for CASSSLDRGDQPQHF.

This clonotype was observed many times. The rearrangement uses TRBV3-1 and TRBJ2-3, with 8 bases matching TRBD2. The trim removed 3 bases at V and 4 bases at J, leaving 3 bases unmatched. This CDR3 is built from 14 residues. Per the germline V gene, CDR1 is LGHDT and CDR2 is YNNKEL (reference sequence). The CDR3 DNA sequence: TGTGCCAGCAGCCACAGCGGGAGTCCAGATACGCAGTATTTT. This gives the protein CASSHSGSPDTQYF.

The chain joins TRBV7-3 to TRBJ2-1, with D hard to call. The CDR3 is made up of 18 amino acids. Germline V CDR1 and CDR2: SGHTA, FQGTGA. Trimming left V 5 bases short and J 5 bases short, with 25 bases between. The CDR3 here is CASSRQAGPPPPHNEQFF. Written as DNA, the CDR3 is TGTGCCAGCAGCCGCCAGGCCGGACCCCCCCCTCCCCACAATGAGCAGTTCTTC.

The genes are TRBV5-4 and TRBJ2-5; D possibly corresponds to TRBD1 (6 bases). Germline loops: CDR1 SGHNT, CDR2 YYREEE (reference sequence). Deletions cut 7 bases from V and 0 bases from J, with 10 bases between. The CDR3 is 13 amino acids. CDR3 protein: CASLDRNQETQYF. CDR3 coding DNA: TGTGCCAGCCTTGACAGGAACCAAGAGACCCAGTACTTC.

This clonotype came up many times. The chain combines TRBV5-1 with TRBJ2-1, with 11 bases that match TRBD2. Germline assignment: CDR1 SGHRS and CDR2 YFSETQ. This CDR3 region has 15 residues. V lost 4 bases, J lost 8 bases, and 8 bases stayed unmatched. CDR3: CASSQLAGVGDEQFF. The CDR3, as DNA: TGCGCCAGCAGCCAACTAGCGGGAGTTGGCGATGAGCAGTTCTTC.

The table lists this clonotype with many counts. The chain recombines TRBV28 with TRBJ2-2; TRBD2 matches 7 bases. The germline CDR1 and CDR2 sequences are MDHEN and SYDVKM. There are 15 residues in the CDR3. Unmatched junction bases numbered 7, after V lost 3 bases and J lost 6 bases. In DNA, the CDR3 is TGTGCCAGCAGTTTTTTTGCGGGAGCTTCCGGGGAGCTGTTTTTT. Translated, it gives CASSFFAGASGELFF.

This clonotype was detected only a few times. The gene calls are TRBV20-1 and TRBJ2-1; D is ambiguous. This CDR3 comprises 16 residues. The V end lost 0 bases, the J end lost 3 bases, and 15 bases lay between the germline ends. CDR1 is DFQATT, CDR2 SNEGSKA, per germline (reference sequence). CDR3 in amino acids: CSARDASDRRYNEQFF. In DNA, the CDR3 is TGCAGTGCTAGAGATGCCAGCGACCGACGCTACAATGAGCAGTTCTTC.

This clonotype occurred many times. Written as DNA, the CDR3 is TGTGCCAGCAGCCCCGAGGGACAGGGGGGCACTGAAGCTTTCTTT. Protein sequence: CASSPEGQGGTEAFF. The V and J genes are TRBV9 and TRBJ1-1; the match to TRBD1 covers 11 bases. The ends lost 4 bases at V and 4 bases at J; junction bases unmatched: 6. The CDR3 spans 15 residues. Germline V gives CDR1 SGDLS, CDR2 YYNGEE.

This clonotype was recorded a few times. J is TRBJ2-1 and V is TRBV10-3; tentative D call: TRBD2 (5 bases). CDR3 length equals 15 residues. The germline CDR1 and CDR2 sequences are ENHRY and SYGVKD. V lost 2 bases and J lost 0, with 8 bases in between. The chain's CDR3 is CAISEVSASYNEQFF. The CDR3 nucleotides are TGTGCCATCAGTGAGGTTAGCGCCTCCTACAATGAGCAGTTCTTC.

The chain couples TRBV19 to TRBJ1-2, with 10 bases fitting TRBD1. Losses at the gene ends were 8 bases for V and 5 bases for J; bases not matched to a gene: 11. In germline, CDR1 is LNHDA, CDR2 SQIVND (reference sequence). CDR3 length: 15 residues. In nucleotides, the CDR3 is TGTGCCAGTCGAGAAGCGGGACAGGGGCGTTATGGCTACACCTTC. It specifies CASREAGQGRYGYTF. Together with reference TRBV19 and TRBJ1-2, the CDR3 gives the full variable domain: DGGITQSPKYLFRKEGQNVTLSCEQNLNHDAMYWYRQDPGQGLRLIYYSQIVNDFQKGDIAEGYSVSREKKESFPLTVTSAQKNPTAFYLCASREAGQGRYGYTFGSGTRLTVV.

This clonotype has more than one count but fewer than ten. The junction differs from germline at one of its ends, possibly a read error. The rearrangement uses TRBV18 and TRBJ2-1, with 10 bases matching TRBD1. Germline V gene lookup returns CDR1 KGHSH and CDR2 LQKENI. This CDR3 contains 15 residues. The CDR3 DNA is TGTGTCAGCTCATTCCCGGGACAGGGGAACAATGAGCAGTTCTTC. Translated, it gives CVSSFPGQGNNEQFF. Full variable domain (outside the CDR3, taken from reference TRBV18 and TRBJ2-1): NAGVMQNPRHLVRRRGQEARLRCSPMKGHSHVYWYRQLPEEGLKFMVYLQKENIIDESGMPKERFSAEFPKEGPSILRIQQVVRGDSAAYFCVSSFPGQGNNEQFFGPGTRLTVL.

This clonotype was seen ten or more times. This rearrangement joins TRBV7-2 to TRBJ2-5; possibly TRBD1 or TRBD2 for D (5 bases each). The germline CDR1 and CDR2 sequences are SGHTA and FQGNSA. The CDR3 is made up of 20 amino acids. V lost 2 bases and J lost 5, with 30 bases in between. The CDR3 region has the DNA TGTGCCAGCAGCTTATGGGGGTCATTCAGCCTAACAAGAACGGGTGAGACCCAGTACTTC. Its translation: CASSLWGSFSLTRTGETQYF.